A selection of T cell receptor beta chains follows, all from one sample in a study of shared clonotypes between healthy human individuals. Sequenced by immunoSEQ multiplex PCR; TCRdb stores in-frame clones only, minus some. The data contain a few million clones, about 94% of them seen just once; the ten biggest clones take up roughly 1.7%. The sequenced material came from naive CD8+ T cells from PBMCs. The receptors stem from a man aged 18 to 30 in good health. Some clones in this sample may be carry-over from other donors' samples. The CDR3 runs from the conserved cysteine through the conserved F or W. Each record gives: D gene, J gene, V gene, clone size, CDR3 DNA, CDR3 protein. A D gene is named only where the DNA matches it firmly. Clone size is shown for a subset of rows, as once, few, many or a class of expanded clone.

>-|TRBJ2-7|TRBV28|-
TGTGCCAGCAGTTTAATTTTAGGGGATCGCTACGAGCAGTACTTC
CASSLILGDRYEQYF
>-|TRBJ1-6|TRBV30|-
TGTGCCTGGAGTGTCATGGCCAGTTCACCCCTCCACTTT
CAWSVMASSPLHF
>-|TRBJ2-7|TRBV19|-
TGTGCCAGTAGTATCCGTCAGGGAGGTACGTACGAGCAGTACTTC
CASSIRQGGTYEQYF
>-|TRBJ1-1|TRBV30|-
TGTGCCTGGGGACGTACCTCTGAAGCTTTCTTT
CAWGRTSEAFF
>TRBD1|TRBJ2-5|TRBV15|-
TGTGCCAACGGACAGGGCACCTGCGAGACCCAGTACTTC
CANGQGTCETQYF
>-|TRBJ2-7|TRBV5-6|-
TGTGCCAGCAGCGCGCTCGGAATAGGATTACACGAGCAGTACTTC
CASSALGIGLHEQYF
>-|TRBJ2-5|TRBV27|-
TGTGCCAGCAGCCCCCATTTGAGGGGGCAAGAGACCCAGTACTTC
CASSPHLRGQETQYF
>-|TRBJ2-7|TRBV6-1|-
TGTGCCAGCAGTTTGGGAGCCCGCTACGAGCAGTACTTC
CASSLGARYEQYF
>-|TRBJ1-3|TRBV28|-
TGTGCCAGCATTAGTCTAGTCCGGCCGGCGGACACCATATATTTT
CASISLVRPADTIYF
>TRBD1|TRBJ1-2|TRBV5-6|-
TGTGCCAGCAGCTGGGACCGGGACAGGGCAAAAGCTAACTATGGCTACACCTTC
CASSWDRDRAKANYGYTF
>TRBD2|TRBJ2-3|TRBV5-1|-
TGCGCCAGCAGCACGCGACTAGCGGGAGGGCCACCAGATACGCAGTATTTT
CASSTRLAGGPPDTQYF
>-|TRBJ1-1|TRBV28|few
TGTGCCAGCAGTTTTGACACTGAAGCTTTCTTT
CASSFDTEAFF
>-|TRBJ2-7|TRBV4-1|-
TGCGCCAGCAGCCAATTCTCTGGCGGTTACGAGCAGTACTTC
CASSQFSGGYEQYF
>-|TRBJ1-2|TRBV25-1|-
TGTGCCAGCAGTCTCGGACAGCGCTATGGCTACACCTTC
CASSLGQRYGYTF
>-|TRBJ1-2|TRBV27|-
TGTGCCAGCAGTCCCAATTATTTATCTGGCTACACCTTC
CASSPNYLSGYTF
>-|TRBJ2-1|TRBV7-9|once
TGTGCCAGCAGCCCCCTGGGGCTCAATGAGCAGTTCTTC
CASSPLGLNEQFF
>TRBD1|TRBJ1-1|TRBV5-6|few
TGTGCCAGCAGCTTGGCCAGACAGGGACGGAACACTGAAGCTTTCTTT
CASSLARQGRNTEAFF
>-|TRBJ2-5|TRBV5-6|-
TGTGCCAGCAGCTGGTCGATGGGAGAGACCCAGTACTTC
CASSWSMGETQYF
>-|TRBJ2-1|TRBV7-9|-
TGTGCCAGCAGCTGGGGCCCCGGCGTTGGCACTGAGCAGTTCTTC
CASSWGPGVGTEQFF
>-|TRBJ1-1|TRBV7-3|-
TGTGCCAGCAGGTCGCAGGGGCTGTTAAATGAAGCTTTCTTT
CASRSQGLLNEAFF
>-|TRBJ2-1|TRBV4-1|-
TGCGCCAGCGGGAGGTCGTGGAATGAGCAGTTCTTC
CASGRSWNEQFF
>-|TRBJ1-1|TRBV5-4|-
TGTGCCAGCTTAGGGGGGGGCATGAACACTGAAGCTTTCTTT
CASLGGGMNTEAFF
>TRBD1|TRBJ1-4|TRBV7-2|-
TGTGCCAGCGGTCTTTTCCGGGACAGGGACACGAGACTGTTTTTT
CASGLFRDRDTRLFF
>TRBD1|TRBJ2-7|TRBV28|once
TGTGCCAGCAGGCCCGTGCCGGGACAGGGGATTTACGAGCAGTACTTC
CASRPVPGQGIYEQYF
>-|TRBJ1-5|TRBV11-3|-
TGTGCCAGCAACCTAGGCCGGACTTGCGGGGGGCCCCAGCATTTT
CASNLGRTCGGPQHF
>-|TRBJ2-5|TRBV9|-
TGTGCCAGCAGCGTCACTGTAACAGGGAGAACACGGGAGGAGACCCAGTACTTC
CASSVTVTGRTREETQYF
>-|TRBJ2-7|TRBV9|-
TGTGCCAGCAGCGACCCAAAAGGGGTCGAGCAGTACTTC
CASSDPKGVEQYF
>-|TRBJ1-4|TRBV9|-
TGTGCCAGCAGCGTAGAGTTAGGGGTTGCAACTAATGAAAAACTGTTTTTT
CASSVELGVATNEKLFF